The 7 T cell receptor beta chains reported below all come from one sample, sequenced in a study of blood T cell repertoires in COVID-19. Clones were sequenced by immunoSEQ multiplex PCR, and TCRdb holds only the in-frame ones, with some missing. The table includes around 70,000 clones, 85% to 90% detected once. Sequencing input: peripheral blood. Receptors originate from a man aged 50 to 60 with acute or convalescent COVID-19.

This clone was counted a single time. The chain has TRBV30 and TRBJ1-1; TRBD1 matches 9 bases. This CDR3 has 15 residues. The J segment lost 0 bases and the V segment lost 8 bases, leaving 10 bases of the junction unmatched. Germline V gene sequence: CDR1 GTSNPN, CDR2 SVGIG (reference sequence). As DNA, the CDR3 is TGTGCCAGTACAGGGGGCGAAAGCCTGAACACTGAAGCTTTCTTT. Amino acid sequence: CASTGGESLNTEAFF.

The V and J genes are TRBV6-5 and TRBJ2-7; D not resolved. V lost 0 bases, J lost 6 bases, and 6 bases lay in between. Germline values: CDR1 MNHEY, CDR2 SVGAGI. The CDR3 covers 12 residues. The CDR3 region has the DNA TGTGCCAGCAGTTACTCGTCTTCCGAGCAGTACTTC. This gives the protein CASSYSSSEQYF.

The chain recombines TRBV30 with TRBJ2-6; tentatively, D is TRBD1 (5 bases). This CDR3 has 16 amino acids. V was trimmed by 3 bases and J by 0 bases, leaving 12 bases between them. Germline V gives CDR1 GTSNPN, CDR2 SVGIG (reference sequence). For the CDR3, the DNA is TGTGCCTGGAGCGATCACAGGTCCTCTGGGGCCAACGTCCTGACTTTC. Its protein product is CAWSDHRSSGANVLTF.

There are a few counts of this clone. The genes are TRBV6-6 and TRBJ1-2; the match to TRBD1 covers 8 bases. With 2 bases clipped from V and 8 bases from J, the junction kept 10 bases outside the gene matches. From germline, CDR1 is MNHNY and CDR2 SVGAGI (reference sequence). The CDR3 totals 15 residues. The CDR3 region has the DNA TGTGCCAGCAGTTACGGGACAGGAGACCTTAAGGGCTACACCTTC. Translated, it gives CASSYGTGDLKGYTF.

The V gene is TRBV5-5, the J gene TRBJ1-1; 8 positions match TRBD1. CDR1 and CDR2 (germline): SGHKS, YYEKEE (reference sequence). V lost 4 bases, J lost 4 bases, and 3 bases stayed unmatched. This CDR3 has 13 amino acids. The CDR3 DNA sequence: TGTGCCAGCAGCCTGGACAGGGCCACTGAAGCTTTCTTT. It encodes CASSLDRATEAFF.

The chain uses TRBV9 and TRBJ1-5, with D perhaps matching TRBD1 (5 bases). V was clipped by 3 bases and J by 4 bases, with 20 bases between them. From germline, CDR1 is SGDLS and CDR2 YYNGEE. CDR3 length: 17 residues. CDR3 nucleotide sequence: TGTGCCAGCAGCGCGCGACGGGGGGTATTCATAAATCAGCCCCAGCATTTT. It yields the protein CASSARRGVFINQPQHF.

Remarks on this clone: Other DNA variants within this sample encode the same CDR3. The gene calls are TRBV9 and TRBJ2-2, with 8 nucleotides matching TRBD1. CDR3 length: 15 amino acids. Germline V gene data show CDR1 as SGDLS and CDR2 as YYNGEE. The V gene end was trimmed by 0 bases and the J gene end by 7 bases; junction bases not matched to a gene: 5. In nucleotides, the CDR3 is TGTGCCAGCAGCGTAGCCGGACAGGGAAACGGGGAGCTGTTTTTT. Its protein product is CASSVAGQGNGELFF.